The next 20 T cell receptor beta chains were all read from a single sample in a study of blood T cell repertoires in COVID-19. Sequencing used immunoSEQ multiplex PCR; TCRdb keeps in-frame clones, though not all of them. The sample consists of around 190,000 clones, 88% of them appearing once. Sample: peripheral blood. The receptors were sampled from a man aged 30 to 39 with acute or convalescent COVID-19.

This clone was counted between two and nine times. The rearrangement uses TRBV28 and TRBJ2-5; possible D gene TRBD1, 5 bases. Germline V gives CDR1 MDHEN, CDR2 SYDVKM. Trimming left V 2 bases short and J 4 bases short, with 14 bases between. The CDR3 loop spans 15 amino acids. Written as DNA, the CDR3 is TGTGCCAGCAGTTTACCCCCAGGGATGGGAGAGACCCAGTACTTC. The encoded protein is CASSLPPGMGETQYF.

The chain recombines TRBV10-1 with TRBJ1-5; 7 nucleotides line up with TRBD1. This CDR3 has 16 amino acids. Germline V gene lookup returns CDR1 WNHNN and CDR2 SYGVQD (reference sequence). Losses at the gene ends were 4 bases for V and 4 bases for J; bases not matched to a gene: 10. CDR3 protein: CASSGPTGLKNQPQHF. CDR3 DNA sequence: TGCGCCAGCAGTGGGCCGACAGGGCTAAAGAATCAGCCCCAGCATTTT.

This clone was seen a handful of times. The chain carries TRBV4-1 and TRBJ1-4; no definite D call. In germline, CDR1 is MGHRA, CDR2 YSYEKL. The CDR3 consists of 15 residues. The V end lost 4 bases, the J end lost 0 bases, and 9 bases lay between the germline ends. The CDR3, as DNA: TGCGCCAGCAGCCTCTGGACTGCAACTAATGAAAAACTGTTTTTT. Protein sequence: CASSLWTATNEKLFF.

This chain links TRBV29-1 with TRBJ1-3, with no clear D. The CDR3 sequence is 12 residues long. V was shortened by 8 bases and J by 1 base, with 9 bases between the two germline ends. CDR1 SQVTM and CDR2 ANQGSEA come from the germline V gene. CDR3 region: CSISGSGNTIYF. Written as DNA, the CDR3 is TGCAGCATTTCGGGTTCTGGAAACACCATATATTTT.

The chain has TRBV19 and TRBJ1-5; D unresolved. Germline V gene sequence: CDR1 LNHDA, CDR2 SQIVND (reference sequence). This CDR3 contains 15 residues. Trimming shortened V by 2 bases and J by 3 bases, and 11 bases separated the two germline ends. The CDR3 region has the DNA TGTGCCAGTAGTATATGGTCCCACTCCAATCAGCCCCAGCATTTT. This codes for CASSIWSHSNQPQHF. The full variable domain, rest sourced from reference TRBV19 and TRBJ1-5, is DGGITQSPKYLFRKEGQNVTLSCEQNLNHDAMYWYRQDPGQGLRLIYYSQIVNDFQKGDIAEGYSVSREKKESFPLTVTSAQKNPTAFYLCASSIWSHSNQPQHFGDGTRLSIL.

V and J are TRBV5-1 and TRBJ1-6; D may be TRBD1 (5 bases). Trimming left V 0 bases short and J 0 bases short, with 10 bases between. This CDR3 is built from 17 residues. Per the germline V gene, CDR1 is SGHRS and CDR2 is YFSETQ. The CDR3 loop is CASSLGRGVSYNSPLHF. Written as DNA, the CDR3 is TGCGCCAGCAGCTTGGGACGGGGGGTCTCCTATAATTCACCCCTCCACTTT.

This clone was picked up one time. The rearrangement uses TRBV3-1 (or the pseudogene TRBV3-2) and TRBJ2-5; possibly TRBD2 for D (5 bases). Germline values: CDR1 LGHDT, CDR2 YNNKEL (reference sequence). This CDR3 comprises 16 residues. Trimming cost V 1 base and J 0 bases, with 12 bases left between them. DNA for the CDR3: TGTGCCAGCAGCCAAGCCAGCGGAGGATACCAAGAGACCCAGTACTTC. The encoded protein is CASSQASGGYQETQYF.

V usage is TRBV18 and J usage is TRBJ1-6; no clear D gene. Trimming removed 5 bases from V and 7 bases from J, with 9 bases in between. Looked up from germline, CDR1 is KGHSH and CDR2 is LQKENI. The CDR3 totals 13 residues. In DNA form, the CDR3 reads TGTGCCAGCTCAGAGGCCCAAAATTCACCCCTCCACTTT. Translated, it gives CASSEAQNSPLHF.

This chain connects TRBV6-5 to TRBJ2-1; the match to TRBD1 covers 7 bases. Per germline, CDR1 MNHEY and CDR2 SVGAGI. J lost 6 bases, V lost 7 bases, and 9 bases had no gene match. CDR3 length: 14 residues. CDR3 protein: CASILTGTANEQFF. CDR3 DNA: TGTGCCAGCATTTTAACCGGGACAGCCAATGAGCAGTTCTTC.

This chain connects TRBV5-1 to TRBJ1-2; D might be TRBD1 (5 bases). The CDR3 sequence is 13 residues long. The V and J ends lost 4 bases and 9 bases respectively, with 16 bases between them. The germline V gene has CDR1 SGHRS and CDR2 YFSETQ. The CDR3 nucleotides read TGCGCCAGCAGCCCTCGACCCGCAGGGCGCTACACCTTC. It translates to CASSPRPAGRYTF. Full variable domain (missing parts from reference TRBV5-1 and TRBJ1-2): KAGVTQTPRYLIKTRGQQVTLSCSPISGHRSVSWYQQTPGQGLQFLFEYFSETQRNKGNFPGRFSGRQFSNSRSEMNVSTLELGDSALYLCASSPRPAGRYTFGSGTRLTVV.

The gene calls are TRBV30 and TRBJ2-1, with 11 bases lining up with TRBD2. Germline assignment: CDR1 GTSNPN and CDR2 SVGIG (reference sequence). The CDR3 spans 14 residues. Trimming took 3 bases from V and 7 from J; bases not matched to a gene: 5. CDR3 sequence (DNA): TGTGCCTGGAGAAATAGCGGGAGGGGGAATGAGCAGTTCTTC. Amino acids: CAWRNSGRGNEQFF. Together with reference TRBV30 and TRBJ2-1, the CDR3 gives the full variable domain: SQTIHQWPATLVQPVGSPLSLECTVEGTSNPNLYWYRQAAGRGLQLLFYSVGIGQISSEVPQNLSASRPQDRQFILSSKKLLLSDSGFYLCAWRNSGRGNEQFFGPGTRLTVL.

The chain combines TRBV28 with TRBJ1-1, with D maybe TRBD1 (6 bases). Germline CDR1 and CDR2: MDHEN and SYDVKM. The germline V and J ends were trimmed by 6 bases and 0 bases, with 14 bases remaining between them. The length of the CDR3 is 15 residues. The CDR3 nucleotides read TGTGCCAGCAGCCTCAGGGGCCTACTGAACACTGAAGCTTTCTTT. As protein: CASSLRGLLNTEAFF.

The V call is TRBV6-5, the J call TRBJ1-5; 10 bases align to TRBD1. With 6 bases clipped from V and 7 bases from J, the junction kept 9 bases outside the gene matches. This CDR3 comprises 15 residues. CDR1 is MNHEY, CDR2 SVGAGI, per germline. The CDR3 DNA follows: TGTGCCAGCAGCCGACAGGGGGCATCGAAGCAGCCCCAGCATTTT. Its protein product is CASSRQGASKQPQHF.

The chain links TRBV4-1 to TRBJ2-5, with D perhaps TRBD2 (5 bases). The CDR3 totals 13 residues. V lost 4 bases and J lost 5, with 11 bases in between. The germline V gene has CDR1 MGHRA and CDR2 YSYEKL. The CDR3 sequence: CASSPASLETQYF. CDR3 nucleotide sequence: TGCGCCAGCAGCCCCGCTAGCCTCGAGACCCAGTACTTC.

The chain carries TRBV6-1 and TRBJ1-2; a possible D gene is TRBD1 (5 bases). V was cut by 1 base and J by 4 bases, with 13 bases left in between. The CDR3 is made up of 15 amino acids. Germline CDR1 is MNHNS and CDR2 is SASEGT. As DNA, the CDR3 is TGTGCCAGCAGTGAAGTCGCCAGGGCGGTCTATGGCTACACCTTC. Amino acids: CASSEVARAVYGYTF.

V is TRBV4-1 and J is TRBJ2-3; TRBD1 is a possible D gene (6 bases). The V end lost 1 base, the J end lost 3 bases, and 23 bases lay between the germline ends. The CDR3 extends over 19 amino acids. Germline values: CDR1 MGHRA, CDR2 YSYEKL. The CDR3 spells CASSQGRTEVTGRTDTQYF. The DNA for the CDR3 is TGCGCCAGCAGCCAAGGAAGGACAGAAGTAACGGGTCGGACAGATACGCAGTATTTT.

The chain couples TRBV28 to TRBJ2-4; 8 bases match TRBD2. The CDR3 runs to 14 residues. V shed 6 bases, J shed 2 bases, and the junction held 3 bases outside the gene matches. Germline V gene data show CDR1 as MDHEN and CDR2 as SYDVKM. Written as DNA, the CDR3 is TGTGCCAGCAGCGGGGGGGGTACCAAAAACATTCAGTACTTC. Translating it yields CASSGGGTKNIQYF.

The V gene is TRBV24-1, the J gene TRBJ2-1; 14 positions match TRBD2. Trimming removed 3 bases from V and 7 bases from J; junction bases left unmatched: 7. Germline V CDR1 and CDR2: KGHDR, SFDVKD. This CDR3 comprises 17 residues. The CDR3 nucleotides are TGTGCCACCAGTGATAGAGGACTAGCGGGAGGCATGAATGAGCAGTTCTTC. Translating gives CATSDRGLAGGMNEQFF.

This chain links TRBV5-6 with TRBJ2-1, with D possibly TRBD2 on 5 matching bases. V gave up 2 bases and J gave up 10 bases, with 16 bases separating them. Germline CDR1 and CDR2: SGHDT and YYEEEE. The CDR3 is 14 amino acids. CDR3 coding DNA: TGTGCCAGCAGCTTAGAGCTCTCCCGGGGAGAGCAGTTCTTC. It specifies CASSLELSRGEQFF. The variable domain in full, completed from reference TRBV5-6 and TRBJ2-1, reads DAGVTQSPTHLIKTRGQQVTLRCSPKSGHDTVSWYQQALGQGPQFIFQYYEEEERQRGNFPDRFSGHQFPNYSSELNVNALLLGDSALYLCASSLELSRGEQFFGPGTRLTVL.

The V call is TRBV5-8, the J call TRBJ1-5; D is uncertain. Trimming cost V 1 base and J 2 bases, with 19 bases left between them. CDR3 length equals 18 residues. Germline V CDR1 and CDR2: SGHTS, YDEGEE. As DNA, the CDR3 is TGTGCCAGCAGCTTGTATTTGCTGGCCCAGCGGGGCAATCAGCCCCAGCATTTT. Translating it yields CASSLYLLAQRGNQPQHF.